One sample yielded the 14 T cell receptor beta chains listed below, sequenced in a study of Graves' ophthalmopathy and Graves' hyperthyroidism. CDR3 regions of TCR beta were amplified from RNA transcripts. HTBI primers were employed in first-round RT-PCR, then a second-round multiplex PCR followed. MiXCR was run by TCRdb on the multiplex PCR reads, yielding one entry per CDR3 protein. The data hold about 240,000 distinct CDR3 sequences, with around 50% observed a single time. The sequenced sample consisted of peripheral blood. The receptors originated from an adult man with Graves' ophthalmopathy.

V usage is TRBV7-2 and J usage is TRBJ2-5; 10 bases fit TRBD2. The CDR3 runs to 15 residues. The ends lost 5 bases at V and 5 bases at J; junction bases unmatched: 8. The V gene's germline CDR1 is SGHTA and CDR2 FQGNSA. The CDR3 sequence: CASSPSAGLAETQYF. Here the CDR3 DNA reads TGTGCCAGCAGCCCGTCCGCGGGACTAGCGGAGACCCAGTACTTC.

The genes are TRBV5-6 and TRBJ1-3; D is uncertain. This CDR3 comprises 14 residues. V lost 3 bases and J lost 6, with 13 bases in between. The germline gives CDR1 SGHDT, CDR2 YYEEEE. The CDR3 bases are TGTGCCAGCAGCTCTATGAGTCGGGAAAACACCATATATTTT. It codes for CASSSMSRENTIYF. Filled out from reference TRBV5-6 and TRBJ1-3, the complete variable domain reads DAGVTQSPTHLIKTRGQQVTLRCSPKSGHDTVSWYQQALGQGPQFIFQYYEEEERQRGNFPDRFSGHQFPNYSSELNVNALLLGDSALYLCASSSMSRENTIYFGEGSWLTVV.

V gene TRBV9 combines with J gene TRBJ1-4, with 8 bases fitting TRBD1. The CDR3 contains 14 residues. Germline lookup yields CDR1 SGDLS and CDR2 YYNGEE. The J segment lost 8 bases and the V segment lost 10 bases, leaving 13 bases of the junction unmatched. CDR3 residues: CAWSSGTGTEKLFF. DNA for the CDR3: TGTGCCTGGAGTTCCGGGACAGGAACCGAAAAACTGTTTTTT.

This clonotype has ten or more counts. The CDR3 loop is CATSDARGAGGQPQHF. The CDR3 bases are TGTGCCACCAGTGATGCGAGAGGGGCGGGAGGACAGCCCCAGCATTTT. V and J are TRBV24-1 and TRBJ1-5; perhaps TRBD1 as D (5 bases). Germline CDR1 is KGHDR and CDR2 is SFDVKD. Trimming took off 3 bases at V and 7 bases at J, with 18 bases between the two ends. The CDR3 length is 16 residues.

The chain carries TRBV20-1 and TRBJ1-2; 8 bases match TRBD1. V lost 3 bases and J lost 0; bases outside the gene matches: 6. Germline lookup yields CDR1 DFQATT and CDR2 SNEGSKA (reference sequence). CDR3 length: 15 residues. CDR3 region: CSASGGQGSNYGYTF. CDR3 DNA: TGCAGTGCTAGTGGTGGACAGGGATCTAACTATGGCTACACCTTC.

This clonotype was found many times. This chain connects TRBV15 to TRBJ2-5, with D perhaps matching TRBD2 (5 bases). From germline, CDR1 is LNHNV and CDR2 YYDKDF (reference sequence). The CDR3 contains 16 residues. V gave up 1 base and J gave up 4 bases, with 16 bases separating them. The DNA of the CDR3 is TGTGCCACCAGCAGAGGAGAGGGCGTAAGAGGAGAGACCCAGTACTTC. This gives the protein CATSRGEGVRGETQYF.

This clonotype was recorded a few times. The rearrangement uses TRBV29-1 and TRBJ1-2, with D possibly TRBD1 on 5 matching bases. V gave up 6 bases and J gave up 2 bases, with 16 bases separating them. CDR3 size: 14 residues. Germline values: CDR1 SQVTM, CDR2 ANQGSEA. The CDR3 bases are TGCAGCGTGGGCCCGGGGGGGTTAAACTATGGCTACACCTTC. Translating gives CSVGPGGLNYGYTF.

The chain combines TRBV7-9 with TRBJ2-7; 7 bases agree with TRBD2. CDR3 length: 14 amino acids. Germline CDR1 is SEHNR and CDR2 is FQNEAQ (reference sequence). V lost 1 base, J lost 5 bases, and 5 bases stayed unmatched. CDR3 coding DNA: TGTGCCAGCAGCTTAGAGCCGGCGGGGGACGAGCAGTACTTC. Its protein is CASSLEPAGDEQYF.

This clonotype showed up just a few times. The chain links TRBV2 to TRBJ1-3; D remains unclear. CDR1 and CDR2 (germline): SNHLY, FYNNEI. Trimming cost V 8 bases and J 0 bases, with 8 bases left between them. The CDR3 has 13 residues. The CDR3 coding sequence is TGTGCCAGCTCCAGTAGCTCTGGAAACACCATATATTTT. Its protein product is CASSSSSGNTIYF.

The chain joins TRBV20-1 to TRBJ1-4; D is ambiguous. V was pared by 2 bases and J by 8 bases, with 15 bases between. Germline-derived CDR1 and CDR2 are DFQATT and SNEGSKA (reference sequence). The CDR3 sequence is 14 residues long. The CDR3 DNA sequence: TGCAGTGCTAGACCCCCGGACGCTCGGGAAAAACTGTTTTTT. It encodes CSARPPDAREKLFF.

This clonotype was detected many times. The CDR3 loop is CSVEATKYYGYTF. CDR3 in DNA: TGCAGCGTTGAGGCCACAAAATACTATGGCTACACCTTC. The V and J genes are TRBV29-1 and TRBJ1-2; no firm D call. CDR3 length equals 13 residues. In germline, CDR1 is SQVTM, CDR2 ANQGSEA. The ends were cut back, 3 bases at V and 3 bases at J, with 11 bases in the middle.

This clonotype came up a few times. This chain connects TRBV7-9 to TRBJ1-2; D is perhaps TRBD1 (5 bases). This CDR3 contains 12 residues. The germline V gene encodes CDR1 SEHNR and CDR2 FQNEAQ (reference sequence). V was pared by 6 bases and J by 10 bases, with 15 bases between. This CDR3 is CASRGVPIDYTF. The CDR3 DNA is TGTGCCAGCAGGGGGGTCCCTATCGACTACACCTTC. Full variable domain (remainder filled in from reference TRBV7-9 and TRBJ1-2): DTGVSQNPRHKITKRGQNVTFRCDPISEHNRLYWYRQTLGQGPEFLTYFQNEAQLEKSRLLSDRFSAERPKGSFSTLEIQRTEQGDSAMYLCASRGVPIDYTFGSGTRLTVV.

In the case of this clonotype: An end of the junction does not agree with germline; a read error may underlie this. The gene calls are TRBV10-3 and TRBJ2-2; D ambiguous. CDR1 and CDR2 from the germline V gene are ENHRY and SYGVKD. There are 15 residues in the CDR3. The CDR3 coding sequence is TGTGCCAGCAGTTACCTTCGGACGATAACCGGGGAGCTGTTTTTT. Its translation is CASSYLRTITGELFF.

J is TRBJ2-7 and V is TRBV7-8; TRBD1 or TRBD2 may be the D gene (5 bases each). Trimming cost V 5 bases and J 0 bases, with 14 bases left between them. Germline V lookup: CDR1 SGHVS, CDR2 FQNEAQ. CDR3 length equals 15 residues. CDR3 sequence: CASSPVSGPSYEQYF. The CDR3 nucleotides are TGTGCCAGCAGCCCCGTCTCGGGACCCTCCTACGAGCAGTACTTC. The full variable domain, with the rest looked up from reference TRBV7-8 and TRBJ2-7, is GAGVSQSPRYKVAKRGQDVALRCDPISGHVSLFWYQQALGQGPEFLTYFQNEAQLDKSGLPSDRFFAERPEGSVSTLKIQRTQQEDSAVYLCASSPVSGPSYEQYFGPGTRLTVT.